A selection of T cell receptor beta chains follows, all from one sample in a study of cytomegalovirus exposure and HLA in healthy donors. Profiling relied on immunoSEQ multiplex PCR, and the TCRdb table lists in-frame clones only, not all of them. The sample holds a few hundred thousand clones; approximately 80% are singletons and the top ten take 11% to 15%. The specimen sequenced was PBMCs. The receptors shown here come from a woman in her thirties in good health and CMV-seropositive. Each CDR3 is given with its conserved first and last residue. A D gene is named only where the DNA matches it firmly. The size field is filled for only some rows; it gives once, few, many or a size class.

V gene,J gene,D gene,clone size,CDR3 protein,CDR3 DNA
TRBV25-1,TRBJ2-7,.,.,CASSDSRGGKSNEQYF,TGTGCCAGCAGTGACTCCCGGGGCGGGAAGTCCAACGAGCAGTACTTC
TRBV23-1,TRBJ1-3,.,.,CASSQRVVVSGNTIYF,TGCGCCAGCAGTCAAAGGGTTGTGGTATCTGGAAACACCATATATTTT
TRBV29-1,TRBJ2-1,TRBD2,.,CSVATGGDPEQFF,TGCAGCGTTGCTACGGGAGGGGATCCTGAGCAGTTCTTC
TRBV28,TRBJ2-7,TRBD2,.,CASRPLAGAVYEQYF,TGTGCCAGCAGGCCCCTAGCGGGAGCTGTCTACGAGCAGTACTTC
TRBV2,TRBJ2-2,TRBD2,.,CASSEGSGRAAGELFF,TGTGCCAGCAGTGAAGGGTCCGGGAGGGCCGCCGGGGAGCTGTTTTTT
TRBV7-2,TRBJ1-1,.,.,CASSPLFEAFF,TGTGCCAGCAGCCCTCTCTTTGAAGCTTTCTTT
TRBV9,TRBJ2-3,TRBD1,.,CASSFTGVGTDTQYF,TGTGCCAGCAGCTTTACAGGGGTAGGGACAGATACGCAGTATTTT
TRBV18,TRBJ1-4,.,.,CASSPTGSSINEKLFF,TGTGCCAGCTCACCAACTGGATCAAGCATCAATGAAAAACTGTTTTTT
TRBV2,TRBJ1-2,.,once,CASSLSYGYTF,TGTGCCAGCAGCCTATCGTATGGCTACACCTTC
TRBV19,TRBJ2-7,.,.,CASSPPGGLRGEQYF,TGTGCCAGTAGTCCCCCAGGGGGACTAAGGGGCGAGCAGTACTTC
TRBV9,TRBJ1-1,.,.,CASSPVWQGNTEAFF,TGTGCCAGCAGCCCGGTGTGGCAGGGGAACACTGAAGCTTTCTTT
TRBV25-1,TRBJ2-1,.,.,CASSYPLTAYNEQFF,TGTGCCAGCAGTTATCCCCTGACAGCGTACAATGAGCAGTTCTTC
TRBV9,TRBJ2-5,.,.,CASGPKETQYF,TGTGCCAGCGGCCCAAAAGAGACCCAGTACTTC
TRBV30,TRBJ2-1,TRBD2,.,CAWSLAGGHNEQFF,TGTGCCTGGAGTCTAGCGGGAGGGCACAATGAGCAGTTCTTC
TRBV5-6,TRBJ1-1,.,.,CASSLNLYTEAFF,TGTGCCAGCAGCTTGAACCTTTACACTGAAGCTTTCTTT
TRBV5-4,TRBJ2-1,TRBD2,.,CASSQNGGLAGGKLF,TGTGCCAGCAGCCAGAATGGCGGACTAGCGGGAGGGAAACTCTTC
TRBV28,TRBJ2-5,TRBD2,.,CASSFGLAGGIETQYF,TGTGCCAGCAGTTTTGGGCTAGCGGGAGGGATAGAGACCCAGTACTTC
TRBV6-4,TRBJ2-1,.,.,CASSDSTWVDEQFF,TGTGCCAGCAGTGACTCGACTTGGGTGGATGAGCAGTTCTTC
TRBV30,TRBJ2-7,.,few,CAWSVPGDHYEQYF,TGTGCCTGGAGTGTACCCGGAGACCACTACGAGCAGTACTTC
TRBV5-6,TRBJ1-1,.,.,CASSLAGRRNTEAFF,TGTGCCAGCAGCTTGGCGGGACGGCGGAACACTGAAGCTTTCTTT